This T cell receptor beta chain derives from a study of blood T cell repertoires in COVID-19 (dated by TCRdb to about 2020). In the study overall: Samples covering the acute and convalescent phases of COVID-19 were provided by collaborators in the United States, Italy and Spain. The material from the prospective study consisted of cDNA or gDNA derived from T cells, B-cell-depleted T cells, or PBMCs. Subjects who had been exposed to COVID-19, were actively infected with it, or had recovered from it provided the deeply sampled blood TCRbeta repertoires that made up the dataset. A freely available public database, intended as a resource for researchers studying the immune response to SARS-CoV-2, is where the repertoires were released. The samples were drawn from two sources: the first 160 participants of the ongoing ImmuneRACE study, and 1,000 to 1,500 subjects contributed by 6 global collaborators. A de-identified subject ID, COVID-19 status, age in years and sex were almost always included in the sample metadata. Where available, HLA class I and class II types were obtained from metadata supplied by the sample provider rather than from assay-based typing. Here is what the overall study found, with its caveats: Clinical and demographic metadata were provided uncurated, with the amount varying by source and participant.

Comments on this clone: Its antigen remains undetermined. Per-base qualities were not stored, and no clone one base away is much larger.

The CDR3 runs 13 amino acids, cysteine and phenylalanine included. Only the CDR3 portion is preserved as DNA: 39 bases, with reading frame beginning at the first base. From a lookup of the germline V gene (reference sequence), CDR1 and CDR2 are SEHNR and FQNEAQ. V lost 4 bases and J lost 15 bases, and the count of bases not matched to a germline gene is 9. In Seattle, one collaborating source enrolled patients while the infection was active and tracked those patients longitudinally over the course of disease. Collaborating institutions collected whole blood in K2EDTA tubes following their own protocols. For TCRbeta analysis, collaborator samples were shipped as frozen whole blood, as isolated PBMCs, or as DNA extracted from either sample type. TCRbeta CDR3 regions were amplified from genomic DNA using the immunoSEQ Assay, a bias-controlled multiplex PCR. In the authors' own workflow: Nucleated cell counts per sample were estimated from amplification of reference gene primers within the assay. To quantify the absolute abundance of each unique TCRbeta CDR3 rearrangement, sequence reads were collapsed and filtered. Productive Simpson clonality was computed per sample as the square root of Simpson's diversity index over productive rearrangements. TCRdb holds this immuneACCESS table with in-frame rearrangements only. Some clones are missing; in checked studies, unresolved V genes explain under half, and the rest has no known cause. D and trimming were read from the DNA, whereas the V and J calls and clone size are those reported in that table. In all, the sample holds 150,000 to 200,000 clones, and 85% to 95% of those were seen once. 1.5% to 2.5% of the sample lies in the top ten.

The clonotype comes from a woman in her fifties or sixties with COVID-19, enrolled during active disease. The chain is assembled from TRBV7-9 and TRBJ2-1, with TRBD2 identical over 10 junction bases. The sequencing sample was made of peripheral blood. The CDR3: CASSYSGGLGVFF. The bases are TGTGCCAGCAGCTATAGCGGGGGGCTAGGTGTGTTCTTC.